This T cell receptor beta chain derives from a study of blood T cell repertoires in COVID-19. Study background: Samples taken during acute and convalescent COVID-19 were collected in the United States, Italy and Spain.

Unmatched junction bases numbered 9, after V lost 4 bases and J lost 2 bases. The CDR3 covers 16 residues. Germline V gene sequence: CDR1 SEHNR, CDR2 FQNEAQ (reference sequence). Sequenced by immunoSEQ multiplex PCR; TCRdb stores in-frame clones only, minus some. The data hold approximately 200,000 clones, with 80% observed a single time. Allocation to cohorts depended on clinical history reported by the participants. The sequence came from a woman in her forties with acute COVID-19. The chain joins TRBV7-9 to TRBJ2-3; TRBD1 aligns across 7 bases. The specimen was PBMCs or T cells enriched from blood (not recorded which). The CDR3 nucleotides are TGTGCCAGCAGCTCCACGGGACAGCCTAACACAGATACGCAGTATTTT. Its translation is CASSSTGQPNTDTQYF.